This T cell receptor (beta chain) was captured by sequencing in a study of blood T cells in healthy people across ages. Samples had at least 7 million PBMCs isolated from them. General study findings and limits: Without sorted subsets, naive and antigen-experienced compartments could not be conclusively compared. With age, beta diversity per million T cells declined roughly linearly, significantly by around 43.

Sample-barcoded 5' priming and a J-beta primer mix drove a second PCR of roughly 6 to 12 cycles. The template-switch adaptor, which had 12 random nucleotides, put a tag on each cDNA molecule. MiXCR was run by TCRdb on the 5' RACE reads, yielding one entry per CDR3 protein. The table records hundreds of thousands of distinct CDR3 sequences, about 61% of them present only once. V was trimmed by 1 base and J by 4 bases, leaving 10 bases between them. From germline, CDR1 is SEHNR and CDR2 FQNEAQ (reference sequence). The CDR3 has 14 residues. A word on this clonotype: Its antigen remains unknown.

The rearrangement joins TRBV7-9 to TRBJ1-2; tentatively, D is TRBD1 (6 bases). This TCR was sampled from a man aged 40-49 years in good health. Material for sequencing was blood. The CDR3 protein is CASSLGQVSYGYTF. The CDR3 nucleotides read TGTGCCAGCAGCTTAGGACAGGTTTCCTATGGCTACACCTTC.